The rows below give T cell receptor beta chains drawn from one sample of a study of regulatory T cells in long-lasting Graves disease. One entry per CDR3 protein, called by TCRdb with MiXCR from the multiplex PCR reads. The repertoire holds hundreds of thousands of distinct CDR3 sequences, less than 25% seen once, with more than 20% in the top ten. The source was peripheral blood mononuclear cells (PBMCs), collected when the disease was refractory, from a patient treated with antithyroid drugs. The source of these receptors is a female donor with Graves disease. Both conserved end residues are part of each CDR3. The D gene is left open where the match is weak. Not all rows give a size; the values are once, few, many and, for expanded clones, a class.

D: .
size: .
J: TRBJ1-6
V: TRBV20-1
CDR3: CSARDQGSPLHF
DNA: TGCAGTGCTAGAGATCAGGGATCACCCCTCCACTTT

D: .
size: many
J: TRBJ1-6
V: TRBV6-1
CDR3: CATFNVRNSPLHF
DNA: TGTGCCACCTTTAATGTCAGAAATTCACCCCTCCACTTT

D: .
size: few
J: TRBJ2-4
V: TRBV5-1
CDR3: CASSLARDGFKNIQYF
DNA: TGCGCCAGCAGCTTGGCCCGGGACGGATTCAAAAACATTCAGTACTTC

D: .
size: few
J: TRBJ1-1
V: TRBV27
CDR3: CASSSGGGRTEAFF
DNA: TGTGCCAGCAGTTCCGGCGGGGGCCGTACTGAAGCTTTCTTT

D: .
size: few
J: TRBJ2-7
V: TRBV6-1
CDR3: CASGIGQISYEQYF
DNA: TGTGCCAGCGGAATAGGACAAATCTCCTACGAGCAGTACTTC

D: TRBD1
size: many
J: TRBJ1-2
V: TRBV6-1
CDR3: CASRTYRDRGPRGYTF
DNA: TGTGCCAGCAGAACCTACCGGGACAGGGGGCCGCGGGGCTACACCTTC

D: .
size: few
J: TRBJ1-1
V: TRBV7-9
CDR3: CASSPGSGALMNTEAFF
DNA: TGCGCCAGCAGCCCGGGCTCCGGGGCCTTAATGAACACTGAAGCTTTCTTT

D: .
size: few
J: TRBJ2-4
V: TRBV20-1
CDR3: CSAGKMGAADKNIQYF
DNA: TGCAGTGCTGGAAAAATGGGGGCAGCCGACAAAAACATTCAGTACTTC

D: .
size: .
J: TRBJ1-3
V: TRBV29-1
CDR3: CSVETDSSGNTIYF
DNA: TGCAGCGTTGAAACAGATAGCTCTGGAAACACCATATATTTT

D: TRBD2
size: .
J: TRBJ2-2
V: TRBV4-3
CDR3: CASSQALAGTGELFF
DNA: TGCGCCAGCAGCCAAGCCCTAGCGGGCACCGGGGAGCTGTTTTTT

D: .
size: many
J: TRBJ2-6
V: TRBV2
CDR3: CASRELPGANVLTF
DNA: TGTGCCAGCCGAGAACTTCCTGGGGCCAACGTCCTGACTTTC

D: TRBD1
size: few
J: TRBJ2-7
V: TRBV18
CDR3: CASSPRDRHYEQYF
DNA: TGTGCCAGCTCACCAAGGGACAGACACTACGAGCAGTACTTC

D: TRBD1
size: .
J: TRBJ2-3
V: TRBV12-3/TRBV12-4
CDR3: CASSLGWDRVGDTDTQYF
DNA: TGTGCCAGCAGTTTAGGTTGGGACAGGGTTGGTGACACAGATACGCAGTATTTT

D: .
size: .
J: TRBJ2-4
V: TRBV28
CDR3: CASSPPWGQPKNIQYF
DNA: TGTGCCAGCAGCCCTCCATGGGGGCAGCCTAAAAACATTCAGTACTTC

D: .
size: few
J: TRBJ1-2
V: TRBV30
CDR3: CAWNAGGLGGYTF
DNA: TGTGCCTGGAATGCCGGGGGTCTCGGTGGCTACACCTTC

D: .
size: .
J: TRBJ2-7
V: TRBV3-1
CDR3: CASSHPGHPYEQYF
DNA: TGTGCCAGCAGCCATCCGGGACACCCCTACGAGCAGTACTTC

D: TRBD1
size: .
J: TRBJ1-2
V: TRBV5-1
CDR3: CASSFLSRQGANYGYTF
DNA: TGCGCCAGCAGCTTTTTGTCTAGACAGGGGGCTAACTATGGCTACACCTTC

D: TRBD2
size: many
J: TRBJ2-7
V: TRBV6-5
CDR3: CASSYRGMTSAYEQYF
DNA: TGTGCCAGCAGTTACAGGGGGATGACTAGCGCCTACGAGCAGTACTTC

D: .
size: .
J: TRBJ2-7
V: TRBV28
CDR3: CASSLRTGRTEQYF
DNA: TGTGCCAGCAGTTTACGCACAGGGAGAACCGAGCAGTACTTC

D: .
size: .
J: TRBJ1-5
V: TRBV6-1
CDR3: CASSSGGTQPQHF
DNA: TGTGCCAGCAGTTCGGGTGGTACTCAGCCCCAGCATTTT

D: .
size: many
J: TRBJ1-2
V: TRBV29-1
CDR3: CSVVAQINHGYTF
DNA: TGCAGCGTTGTGGCTCAAATTAACCATGGCTACACCTTC

D: .
size: .
J: TRBJ1-5
V: TRBV10-2
CDR3: CASSEWGRSSNQPQHF
DNA: TGCGCCAGCAGTGAGTGGGGGAGAAGTAGCAATCAGCCCCAGCATTTT

D: TRBD2
size: .
J: TRBJ2-7
V: TRBV20-1
CDR3: CSARVGSGRADEQYF
DNA: TGCAGTGCAAGGGTGGGAAGCGGGAGGGCAGACGAGCAGTACTTC

D: TRBD1
size: many
J: TRBJ1-6
V: TRBV7-9
CDR3: CASSPRTGYNSPLHF
DNA: TGTGCCAGCAGCCCCCGGACAGGGTATAATTCACCCCTCCACTTT

D: TRBD1
size: few
J: TRBJ1-5
V: TRBV27
CDR3: CASSFGQGVNQPQHF
DNA: TGTGCCAGCAGTTTTGGTCAGGGGGTCAATCAGCCCCAGCATTTT

D: TRBD2
size: many
J: TRBJ2-2
V: TRBV6-1
CDR3: CASRLSGRSSGELFF
DNA: TGTGCCAGCAGGCTTAGCGGGAGGTCCTCCGGGGAGCTGTTTTTT

D: TRBD1
size: once
J: TRBJ2-3
V: TRBV29-1
CDR3: CSVLQGENTDTQYF
DNA: TGCAGCGTTCTACAGGGGGAAAACACAGATACGCAGTATTTT

D: .
size: few
J: TRBJ1-1
V: TRBV6-5
CDR3: CASRSLDRTAEAFF
DNA: TGTGCCAGCAGATCACTCGACAGGACGGCTGAAGCTTTCTTT

D: .
size: once
J: TRBJ1-2
V: TRBV3-1
CDR3: CASSPGQSFRYTF
DNA: TGTGCCAGCAGCCCTGGACAGTCGTTTCGCTACACCTTC

D: .
size: many
J: TRBJ2-5
V: TRBV12-3/TRBV12-4
CDR3: CASSFGGTLRETQYF
DNA: TGTGCCAGCAGTTTTGGGGGGACGCTTCGGGAGACCCAGTACTTC

D: .
size: few
J: TRBJ2-5
V: TRBV7-9
CDR3: CASSITETQYF
DNA: TGTGCCAGCAGCATAACAGAGACCCAGTACTTC

D: .
size: .
J: TRBJ1-1
V: TRBV27
CDR3: CASSLKWQGYMNTEAFF
DNA: TGTGCCAGCAGTTTAAAGTGGCAGGGTTACATGAACACTGAAGCTTTCTTT

D: .
size: many
J: TRBJ2-7
V: TRBV7-2
CDR3: CASSSSGAIPYEQYF
DNA: TGTGCCAGCAGCTCTTCGGGGGCTATTCCCTACGAGCAGTACTTC

D: .
size: .
J: TRBJ2-3
V: TRBV6-2/TRBV6-3
CDR3: CASSNTDTQYF
DNA: TGTGCCAGCAGTAACACAGATACGCAGTATTTT

D: .
size: .
J: TRBJ2-7
V: TRBV5-1
CDR3: CASRARQDSYEQYF
DNA: TGCGCCAGCCGGGCCAGGCAGGACTCCTACGAGCAGTACTTC

D: .
size: many
J: TRBJ1-5
V: TRBV12-3/TRBV12-4
CDR3: CASSLAGSNQPQHF
DNA: TGTGCCAGCAGTTTAGCAGGGAGCAATCAGCCCCAGCATTTT

D: TRBD2
size: many
J: TRBJ2-5
V: TRBV20-1
CDR3: CSAYILAGARETQYF
DNA: TGCAGTGCATATATCCTAGCGGGGGCCCGTGAGACCCAGTACTTC

D: TRBD2
size: .
J: TRBJ2-2
V: TRBV19
CDR3: CASRLAGGFGELFF
DNA: TGTGCCAGCCGACTAGCGGGAGGCTTCGGGGAGCTGTTTTTT

D: .
size: .
J: TRBJ1-4
V: TRBV5-1
CDR3: CASSWDGSNEKLFF
DNA: TGCGCCAGCAGCTGGGACGGATCTAATGAAAAACTGTTTTTT

D: .
size: .
J: TRBJ1-5
V: TRBV2
CDR3: CASKQGADNQPQHF
DNA: TGTGCCAGCAAACAGGGTGCGGACAATCAGCCCCAGCATTTT

D: TRBD2
size: .
J: TRBJ2-5
V: TRBV7-9
CDR3: CASSESTTSGRKETQYF
DNA: TGTGCCAGCAGCGAAAGTACGACTAGCGGGAGAAAAGAGACCCAGTACTTC

D: .
size: few
J: TRBJ2-5
V: TRBV4-1
CDR3: CASSQEVGGWETQYF
DNA: TGCGCCAGCAGCCAAGAAGTTGGGGGATGGGAGACCCAGTACTTC

D: TRBD1
size: .
J: TRBJ2-2
V: TRBV10-3
CDR3: CATKDRSNTGELFF
DNA: TGTGCCACAAAGGACAGGTCCAACACCGGGGAGCTGTTTTTT

D: TRBD1
size: few
J: TRBJ2-1
V: TRBV18
CDR3: CATHGTGSHEQFF
DNA: TGTGCCACCCACGGGACAGGCAGTCATGAGCAGTTCTTC

D: TRBD1
size: few
J: TRBJ2-1
V: TRBV29-1
CDR3: CSVGTGVYNEQFF
DNA: TGCAGCGTGGGGACAGGGGTCTACAATGAGCAGTTCTTC

D: TRBD1
size: many
J: TRBJ2-7
V: TRBV6-5
CDR3: CASSYTRQGRSLISYEQYF
DNA: TGTGCCAGCAGTTACACCCGACAGGGGCGCAGCCTTATTTCCTACGAGCAGTACTTC

D: .
size: many
J: TRBJ1-2
V: TRBV18
CDR3: CASSAGDIYGYTF
DNA: TGTGCCAGCTCGGCCGGGGACATATATGGCTACACCTTC

D: .
size: few
J: TRBJ2-7
V: TRBV6-5
CDR3: CASSYGGRDLSYEQYF
DNA: TGTGCCAGCAGTTACGGGGGCAGGGACCTATCTTACGAGCAGTACTTC

D: .
size: .
J: TRBJ2-1
V: TRBV3-1
CDR3: CASSPYPGDRTHSYNEQFF
DNA: TGTGCCAGCAGCCCCTACCCTGGGGACCGAACACACTCCTACAATGAGCAGTTCTTC

D: TRBD1
size: many
J: TRBJ1-2
V: TRBV12-3/TRBV12-4
CDR3: CASREDRGPIYGYTF
DNA: TGTGCCAGCAGAGAGGACAGGGGGCCCATTTATGGCTACACCTTC

D: TRBD1
size: .
J: TRBJ1-1
V: TRBV7-9
CDR3: CASRIPGQGVGNTEAFF
DNA: TGTGCCAGCAGAATCCCGGGACAGGGGGTCGGGAACACTGAAGCTTTCTTT

D: .
size: once
J: TRBJ2-3
V: TRBV7-2
CDR3: CASSPTLGTDTQYF
DNA: TGTGCCAGCAGCCCGACTTTGGGGACAGATACGCAGTATTTT

D: TRBD1
size: .
J: TRBJ2-3
V: TRBV5-1
CDR3: CASSLQGDRTDTQYF
DNA: TGCGCCAGCAGCTTGCAGGGGGATAGGACAGATACGCAGTATTTT

D: .
size: .
J: TRBJ1-2
V: TRBV2
CDR3: CASMRGLSEGYTF
DNA: TGTGCCAGCATGAGGGGACTAAGTGAAGGCTACACCTTC

D: .
size: few
J: TRBJ1-2
V: TRBV6-1
CDR3: CASTPGYGYTF
DNA: TGTGCCAGCACACCGGGGTATGGCTACACCTTC

D: TRBD1
size: few
J: TRBJ1-3
V: TRBV7-2
CDR3: CASSRIGTEGNTIYF
DNA: TGTGCCAGCAGCCGGATAGGGACAGAAGGAAACACCATATATTTT

D: .
size: .
J: TRBJ2-2
V: TRBV19
CDR3: CASSDLGRWTGELFF
DNA: TGTGCCAGTAGTGACCTCGGGAGATGGACCGGGGAGCTGTTTTTT

D: .
size: many
J: TRBJ2-6
V: TRBV11-2
CDR3: CASSAFSGANVLTF
DNA: TGTGCCAGCAGCGCGTTCTCTGGGGCCAACGTCCTGACTTTC

D: .
size: .
J: TRBJ2-1
V: TRBV6-1
CDR3: CASSVSLNNEQFF
DNA: TGTGCCAGCAGCGTAAGCCTGAACAATGAGCAGTTCTTC